The next 16 T cell receptor beta chains were all read from a single sample in a study of blood T cell repertoires in COVID-19. This table comes from immunoSEQ multiplex PCR, and its TCRdb copy is limited to in-frame clones, with some not included. Among hundreds of thousands of clones listed, 85% were seen once. The sample was peripheral blood. These receptors were taken from a human donor in a cohort sampled during active COVID-19.

The genes are TRBV18 and TRBJ1-6; possibly TRBD1 for D (6 bases). Trimming removed 6 bases from V and 7 bases from J, with 16 bases in between. The CDR3 sequence is 15 residues long. From germline, CDR1 is KGHSH and CDR2 LQKENI. As DNA, the CDR3 is TGTGCCAGCTCGGCCGCACAGGGCGGGAATTCACCCCTCCACTTT. Its protein product is CASSAAQGGNSPLHF. The complete variable domain, with remaining parts taken from reference TRBV18 and TRBJ1-6, reads NAGVMQNPRHLVRRRGQEARLRCSPMKGHSHVYWYRQLPEEGLKFMVYLQKENIIDESGMPKERFSAEFPKEGPSILRIQQVVRGDSAAYFCASSAAQGGNSPLHFGNGTRLTVT.

The chain is built from TRBV9 and TRBJ2-3; tentatively, D is TRBD2 (5 bases). The germline CDR1 and CDR2 sequences are SGDLS and YYNGEE. The CDR3 length is 15 residues. V was cut by 2 bases and J by 2 bases, with 12 bases left in between. The CDR3 nucleotides are TGTGCCAGCAGCGTCGCGGGTTATGACACAGATACGCAGTATTTT. This sequence encodes CASSVAGYDTDTQYF.

This sequence joins TRBV27 and TRBJ1-2; 8 bases align to TRBD1. The CDR3 runs to 14 residues. Germline V gene sequence: CDR1 MNHEY, CDR2 SMNVEV (reference sequence). With V trimmed by 6 bases and J by 2 bases, 5 bases remained unmatched. The CDR3 spells CASRRDRRNYGYTF. The CDR3, as DNA: TGTGCCAGCAGGAGGGACAGGAGAAACTATGGCTACACCTTC.

CDR3 region: CASSWGVGNTEAFF. DNA of the CDR3: TGTGCCAGCAGTTGGGGGGTCGGGAACACTGAAGCTTTCTTT. The chain carries TRBV6-2 or TRBV6-3 and TRBJ1-1, with D maybe TRBD1 (5 bases). V was cut by 4 bases and J by 1 base, with 10 bases left in between. This CDR3 is built from 14 residues. Germline-derived CDR1 and CDR2 are MNHEY and SVGEGT.

This chain uses TRBV7-8 with TRBJ2-3; maybe TRBD1 (6 bases). Deletions cut 5 bases from V and 1 base from J, with 25 bases between. The V gene's germline CDR1 is SGHVS and CDR2 FQNEAQ. The CDR3 contains 19 residues. The CDR3 DNA follows: TGTGCCAGCAGCCCGCACAGGGATCTGAAGGAACAGGGCACAGATACGCAGTATTTT. Translating it yields CASSPHRDLKEQGTDTQYF.

This clone was seen a handful of times. CDR3 in amino acids: CASSKKTGNQPQHF. In DNA, the CDR3 is TGTGCCAGCAGCAAAAAGACAGGCAATCAGCCCCAGCATTTT. The rearrangement joins TRBV21-1 to TRBJ1-5; TRBD1, as called in the table, went unchecked against the DNA. TRBV21-1 is an annotated pseudogene. The CDR3 is 14 amino acids.

The J gene is TRBJ2-5, the V gene TRBV6-6, with TRBD1 matching over 9 bases. The CDR3 has 14 residues. In germline, CDR1 is MNHNY, CDR2 SVGAGI (reference sequence). J was trimmed by 5 bases and V by 5 bases; bases with no gene match: 6. The CDR3 sequence is CASSGTGIGETQYF. The CDR3 region has the DNA TGTGCCAGCAGTGGGACAGGGATCGGGGAGACCCAGTACTTC.

This sequence joins TRBV2 and TRBJ1-1; 11 bases align to TRBD1. Trimming removed 6 bases from V and 7 bases from J; junction bases left unmatched: 4. Per the germline V gene, CDR1 is SNHLY and CDR2 is FYNNEI. The CDR3 covers 13 residues. The CDR3 is CASRGQGGNEAFF. Written as DNA, the CDR3 is TGTGCCAGCAGGGGACAGGGGGGGAATGAAGCTTTCTTT.

Here the CDR3 reads CASSSGQGLDEQYF. CDR3 DNA: TGCGCCAGCAGCAGCGGACAGGGCCTTGACGAGCAGTACTTC. The V call is TRBV10-1, the J call TRBJ2-7, with 8 nucleotides matching TRBD1. This CDR3 region has 14 residues. J was trimmed by 5 bases and V by 6 bases; bases with no gene match: 9. Per the germline V gene, CDR1 is WNHNN and CDR2 is SYGVQD (reference sequence).

To note about this clone: At one end, the junction sequence differs from germline, possibly due to a read error. The chain carries TRBV4-1 and TRBJ2-4; 8 bases are a match to TRBD2. There are 15 residues in the CDR3. Germline-derived CDR1 and CDR2 are MGHRA and YSYEKL. The CDR3 protein is CASSQDGAGGYNSHF. As DNA, the CDR3 is TGCGCCAGCAGCCAAGATGGCGCGGGAGGTTATAATTCCCACTTC.

This clone was found once. The rearrangement uses TRBV11-1 and TRBJ1-2; the D is unclear. Trimming pared 4 bases from V and 4 bases from J, leaving 10 bases between. CDR1 is SGHAT and CDR2 is FQDESV in the germline V gene (reference sequence). This CDR3 has 13 amino acids. As DNA, the CDR3 is TGTGCCAGCAGCTCGAATGTCGGCTATGGCTACACCTTC. Encoded protein: CASSSNVGYGYTF. Filled out from reference TRBV11-1 and TRBJ1-2, the complete variable domain reads EAEVAQSPRYKITEKSQAVAFWCDPISGHATLYWYRQILGQGPELLVQFQDESVVDDSQLPKDRFSAERLKGVDSTLKIQPAELGDSAMYLCASSSNVGYGYTFGSGTRLTVV.

The chain employs TRBV19 and TRBJ2-2; 9 bases match TRBD2. V was pared by 7 bases and J by 5 bases, with 11 bases of the junction left unmatched. This CDR3 is 16 amino acids long. Germline CDR1 is LNHDA and CDR2 is SQIVND (reference sequence). The CDR3 spells CASNRSGRPGTGELFF. As DNA, the CDR3 is TGTGCCAGTAATCGAAGCGGGAGGCCGGGGACCGGGGAGCTGTTTTTT.

The J gene is TRBJ2-7, the V gene TRBV5-4; 10 nucleotides align to TRBD1. This CDR3 has 14 amino acids. The germline V gene encodes CDR1 SGHNT and CDR2 YYREEE (reference sequence). The J segment lost 3 bases and the V segment lost 4 bases, leaving 4 bases of the junction unmatched. The CDR3, as DNA: TGTGCCAGCAGCGGGCGGGACAGGGGCTACGAGCAGTACTTC. Its translation is CASSGRDRGYEQYF.

The chain combines TRBV6-5 with TRBJ1-6, with D hard to call. The CDR3 sequence is 11 residues long. CDR1 is MNHEY, CDR2 SVGAGI, per germline. Trimming took 5 bases from V and 13 from J, leaving 9 bases between them. The CDR3, as DNA: TGTGCCAGCAGTCTATCATGGCCCCTCCACTTT. Amino acid sequence: CASSLSWPLHF.

The rearrangement links TRBV27 to TRBJ1-3; 8 bases match TRBD1. Germline CDR1 is MNHEY and CDR2 is SMNVEV (reference sequence). The CDR3 covers 15 residues. J was trimmed by 3 bases and V by 10 bases; bases with no gene match: 11. The CDR3 coding sequence is TGTGCCACATTCACAGGGGGAAGACTTGGAAACACCATATATTTT. It is translated as CATFTGGRLGNTIYF.

This chain connects TRBV27 to TRBJ2-7; no reliable D call. The CDR3 length is 12 residues. Between the trimmed V and J ends, which lost 3 bases and 6 bases, there was a span of 9 bases. In germline, CDR1 is MNHEY, CDR2 SMNVEV (reference sequence). CDR3 nucleotide sequence: TGTGCCAGCAGTTTCAGCCGAGGCGAGCAGTACTTC. Its translation is CASSFSRGEQYF.